The 21 T cell receptor beta chains presented below share a single source sample, sequenced in a study of T cells in Graves' hyperthyroidism and ophthalmopathy. Amplified TCR beta CDR3 regions derived from RNA transcripts. The TCR CDR3 was amplified in a first-round RT-PCR using the HTBI primer set. TCRdb re-analysed the multiplex PCR reads in MiXCR, keeping a single row per CDR3 protein. The sample consists of roughly 250,000 distinct CDR3 sequences, roughly 22% of them appearing once. Sequencing input: blood. These TCRs come from a man under 40 with Graves' ophthalmopathy.

The chain uses TRBV7-3 and TRBJ2-1, with D tentatively TRBD1 (5 bases). The V end lost 2 bases, the J end lost 0 bases, and 8 bases lay between the germline ends. CDR3 length: 15 residues. The germline CDR1 and CDR2 sequences are SGHTA and FQGTGA. In DNA form, the CDR3 reads TGTGCCAGCAGCTTAGATCAGGGCTCCTACAATGAGCAGTTCTTC. This translates into CASSLDQGSYNEQFF. The full variable domain, completed using reference TRBV7-3 and TRBJ2-1, is GAGVSQTPSNKVTEKGKYVELRCDPISGHTALYWYRQSLGQGPEFLIYFQGTGAADDSGLPNDRFFAVRPEGSVSTLKIQRTERGDSAVYLCASSLDQGSYNEQFFGPGTRLTVL.

This sequence joins TRBV4-1 and TRBJ2-2; no definite D call. Looked up from germline, CDR1 is MGHRA and CDR2 is YSYEKL. The CDR3 covers 16 residues. V was trimmed by 0 bases and J by 2 bases, leaving 10 bases between them. The CDR3 sequence is CASSQDRRQNTGELFF. The CDR3 nucleotides are TGCGCCAGCAGCCAAGATAGGAGACAAAACACCGGGGAGCTGTTTTTT.

In its sample, this clonotype was seen a few times. In DNA form, the CDR3 reads TGTGCCAGCAGTTTTGGGGACTCGAACACTGAAGCTTTCTTT. Protein sequence: CASSFGDSNTEAFF. This chain connects TRBV12-3 or TRBV12-4 to TRBJ1-1; possibly TRBD1 for D (5 bases). The CDR3 is made up of 14 amino acids. V shed 3 bases and J shed 1 base, with 9 bases lying between them.

The table lists this clonotype with a few counts. The V gene is TRBV15, the J gene TRBJ1-4, with D maybe TRBD1 (5 bases). The CDR3 spans 17 residues. Trimming pared 9 bases from V and 1 base from J, leaving 21 bases between. Germline V lookup: CDR1 LNHNV, CDR2 YYDKDF (reference sequence). DNA for the CDR3: TGTGCCACTCGTCTGAGTTCAAGAGGGGAAACTAATGAAAAACTGTTTTTT. This translates into CATRLSSRGETNEKLFF.

This clonotype occurred a few times. CDR3 sequence reads: CASSLGTQETQYF. CDR3 nucleotides: TGCGCCAGCAGCTTGGGGACCCAAGAGACCCAGTACTTC. The V call is TRBV5-1, the J call TRBJ2-5; D not certain. The V gene lost 0 bases and the J gene lost 1 base, with 4 bases spanning the gap. This CDR3 is 13 amino acids long. Looked up from germline, CDR1 is SGHRS and CDR2 is YFSETQ.

This clonotype was recorded many times. The chain has TRBV7-8 and TRBJ2-5; unclear D gene. The CDR3 spans 13 residues. V dropped 5 bases and J dropped 11 bases, with 18 bases sitting between them. In germline, CDR1 is SGHVS, CDR2 FQNEAQ. Written as DNA, the CDR3 is TGTGCCAGCAGCCCAAACCTACAGCCGCAACAGTACTTC. Its translation: CASSPNLQPQQYF.

V usage is TRBV6-1 and J usage is TRBJ1-4; D possibly corresponds to TRBD1 (6 bases). V dropped 7 bases and J dropped 6 bases, with 18 bases sitting between them. The CDR3 is 15 amino acids. Per germline, CDR1 MNHNS and CDR2 SASEGT. CDR3 in DNA: TGTGCCAGCACCAGACAGGCCGCGAGCTATGAAAAACTGTTTTTT. As protein: CASTRQAASYEKLFF.

The genes are TRBV24-1 and TRBJ2-2, with a tentative D call TRBD2 (5 bases). The CDR3 loop spans 16 amino acids. The germline V gene has CDR1 KGHDR and CDR2 SFDVKD. V shed 6 bases and J shed 0 bases, with 13 bases lying between them. CDR3 DNA sequence: TGTGCCACCAGTCCCAGCGGATTCGCGAACACCGGGGAGCTGTTTTTT. Translation gives CATSPSGFANTGELFF.

V is TRBV28 and J is TRBJ1-5; 8 positions match TRBD1. CDR3 length equals 17 residues. Germline CDR1 and CDR2: MDHEN and SYDVKM. With 4 bases clipped from V and 0 bases from J, the junction kept 8 bases outside the gene matches. CDR3 sequence: CASSSTGQDVSNQPQHF. CDR3 sequence (DNA): TGTGCCAGCAGTTCCACGGGACAGGACGTTAGCAATCAGCCCCAGCATTTT.

At least ten counts were recorded for this clonotype. The chain uses TRBV5-1 and TRBJ1-5, with a possible D match to TRBD1 (6 bases). Trimming shortened V by 0 bases and J by 3 bases, and 10 bases separated the two germline ends. CDR3 length: 15 residues. Germline V gives CDR1 SGHRS, CDR2 YFSETQ. This CDR3 is CASSLGGGANQPQHF. The CDR3 bases are TGCGCCAGCAGCTTGGGAGGGGGGGCCAATCAGCCCCAGCATTTT.

The rearrangement joins TRBV18 to TRBJ2-1; TRBD1 is a possible D gene (5 bases). The germline CDR1 and CDR2 sequences are KGHSH and LQKENI. The CDR3 runs to 15 residues. Trimming pared 1 base from V and 9 bases from J, leaving 16 bases between. The DNA of the CDR3 is TGTGCCAGCTCACCACAGGGGTCCCTGTGGGGTGAGCAGTTCTTC. This sequence encodes CASSPQGSLWGEQFF.

In this sample, this clonotype turned up many times. In DNA form, the CDR3 reads TGTGCCAGCAGTGAAGAGTCTCATACCGGGGAGCTGTTTTTT. Its protein product is CASSEESHTGELFF. The chain links TRBV2 to TRBJ2-2; D remains ambiguous. Looked up from germline, CDR1 is SNHLY and CDR2 is FYNNEI. This CDR3 region has 14 residues. With 1 base removed from V and 5 bases from J, the gap between germline ends came to 8 bases.

Many counts were recorded for this clonotype. The rearrangement joins TRBV28 to TRBJ1-5; D may be TRBD1 (5 bases). Trimming removed 4 bases at V and 3 bases at J, with 13 bases between. The CDR3 spans 15 residues. CDR1 is MDHEN, CDR2 SYDVKM, per germline. The CDR3 is CASSSPTDSNQPQHF. Written as DNA, the CDR3 is TGTGCCAGCAGTTCTCCGACAGACTCCAATCAGCCCCAGCATTTT.

This clonotype was seen repeatedly, ten times or more. The gene calls are TRBV18 and TRBJ2-1; 7 nucleotides match TRBD1. The J segment lost 5 bases and the V segment lost 4 bases, leaving 2 bases of the junction unmatched. The germline CDR1 and CDR2 sequences are KGHSH and LQKENI. The CDR3 is 13 residues long. The CDR3 here is CASSLGQNNEQFF. The DNA for the CDR3 is TGTGCCAGCTCACTGGGACAGAACAATGAGCAGTTCTTC.

There are many counts of this clonotype. The rearrangement uses TRBV6-1 and TRBJ1-5; 9 positions agree with TRBD1. V lost 2 bases to trimming and J lost 11 bases; unmatched junction nucleotides: 10. The CDR3 runs to 15 residues. The germline CDR1 and CDR2 sequences are MNHNS and SASEGT. The DNA of the CDR3 is TGTGCCAGCAGTGAACGGCACCGGACAGGGGATTCCCAGCATTTT. It translates to CASSERHRTGDSQHF.

This clonotype was counted between two and nine times. The DNA for the CDR3 is TGTGCCTGGAGTGTACACGGGGCACCCCTCCACTTT. It specifies CAWSVHGAPLHF. The chain employs TRBV30 and TRBJ1-6; no reliable D call. V shed 0 bases and J shed 11 bases, with 8 bases lying between them. The V gene's germline CDR1 is GTSNPN and CDR2 SVGIG (reference sequence). The CDR3 has 12 residues. Full variable domain (outside the CDR3, taken from reference TRBV30 and TRBJ1-6): SQTIHQWPATLVQPVGSPLSLECTVEGTSNPNLYWYRQAAGRGLQLLFYSVGIGQISSEVPQNLSASRPQDRQFILSSKKLLLSDSGFYLCAWSVHGAPLHFGNGTRLTVT.

In its sample, this clonotype was seen a few times. The J gene is TRBJ1-4, the V gene TRBV20-1; 8 bases fit TRBD1. Germline V CDR1 and CDR2: DFQATT, SNEGSKA (reference sequence). The CDR3 covers 14 residues. The J segment lost 7 bases and the V segment lost 5 bases, leaving 9 bases of the junction unmatched. CDR3 residues: CSARKMDRAEKLFF. The CDR3 DNA is TGCAGTGCTCGAAAGATGGACAGGGCTGAAAAACTGTTTTTT.

This chain connects TRBV6-1 to TRBJ2-7, with 8 bases that match TRBD2. The germline V gene has CDR1 MNHNS and CDR2 SASEGT. The CDR3 sequence is 17 residues long. Germline trimming cut 2 bases from V and 7 bases from J; bases unmatched to any gene: 16. CDR3 nucleotides: TGTGCCAGCAGTGAATCCCGATATGCGGGAGGCCCCGATGAGCAGTACTTC. Translating it yields CASSESRYAGGPDEQYF.

This clonotype was counted ten times or more. V usage is TRBV2 and J usage is TRBJ2-7; D ambiguous. CDR1 and CDR2 from the germline V gene are SNHLY and FYNNEI. The V end was cut by 4 bases, the J end by 6 bases, with 10 bases between. This CDR3 has 12 residues. The CDR3, as DNA: TGTGCCAGCAGTGCCTCGAGAGGCGAGCAGTACTTC. Its protein is CASSASRGEQYF.

The chain is built from TRBV7-9 and TRBJ2-5; weak D call: TRBD2 (6 bases). V lost 2 bases, J lost 2 bases, and 12 bases lay in between. Germline loops: CDR1 SEHNR, CDR2 FQNEAQ (reference sequence). CDR3 length: 15 residues. The CDR3 here is CASSLTTSSQETQYF. CDR3 nucleotide sequence: TGTGCCAGCAGCTTAACCACTAGCAGTCAAGAGACCCAGTACTTC.

The chain carries TRBV12-3 or TRBV12-4 and TRBJ2-7; 10 bases match TRBD1. The CDR3 has 16 amino acids. After removal of 4 bases from V and 2 bases from J, the junction contained 8 bases not matched to a gene. The DNA of the CDR3 is TGTGCCAGCAGTTCCCCTCAGGGACAGGGGACCTACGAGCAGTACTTC. Its translation is CASSSPQGQGTYEQYF.